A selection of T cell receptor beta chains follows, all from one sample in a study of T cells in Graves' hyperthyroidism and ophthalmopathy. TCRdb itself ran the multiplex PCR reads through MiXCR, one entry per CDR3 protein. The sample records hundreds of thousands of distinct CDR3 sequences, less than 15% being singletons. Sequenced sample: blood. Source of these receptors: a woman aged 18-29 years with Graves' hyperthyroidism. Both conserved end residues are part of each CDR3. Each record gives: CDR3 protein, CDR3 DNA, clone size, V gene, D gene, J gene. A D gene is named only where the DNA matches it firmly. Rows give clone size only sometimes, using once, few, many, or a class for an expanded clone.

CDR3 protein: CSASSATSGSHEQFF; CDR3 DNA: TGCAGTGCTAGCTCGGCGACTAGCGGGAGTCATGAGCAGTTCTTC; clone size: many; V gene: TRBV20-1; D gene: TRBD2; J gene: TRBJ2-1
CDR3 protein: CASSLGREGRLGEQFF; CDR3 DNA: TGTGCCAGCAGCTTAGGGCGGGAGGGCCGTTTGGGCGAGCAGTTCTTC; clone size: many; V gene: TRBV11-2; D gene: TRBD2; J gene: TRBJ2-1
CDR3 protein: CASSPLQGEAFF; CDR3 DNA: TGCGCCAGCAGCCCACTCCAGGGTGAAGCTTTCTTT; clone size: many; V gene: TRBV4-1; D gene: .; J gene: TRBJ1-1
CDR3 protein: CASSSGTQAFF; CDR3 DNA: TGTGCCAGCAGCTCCGGGACCCAAGCTTTCTTT; clone size: many; V gene: TRBV6-1; D gene: .; J gene: TRBJ1-1
CDR3 protein: CASSPSRGGEGGYF; CDR3 DNA: TGTGCCAGCAGCCCCTCTAGGGGGGGAGAAGGAGGGTACTTC; clone size: few; V gene: TRBV7-2; D gene: .; J gene: TRBJ2-5
CDR3 protein: CASSSGLSGYEQYF; CDR3 DNA: TGTGCCAGCAGCTCTGGACTGTCCGGCTACGAGCAGTACTTC; clone size: many; V gene: TRBV3-1; D gene: .; J gene: TRBJ2-7
CDR3 protein: CSVEDRKVGYTF; CDR3 DNA: TGCAGCGTTGAAGATCGAAAGGTTGGCTACACCTTC; clone size: .; V gene: TRBV29-1; D gene: .; J gene: TRBJ1-2
CDR3 protein: CASRRQGGPAYEQYF; CDR3 DNA: TGTGCCAGCAGACGGCAGGGGGGGCCTGCCTACGAGCAGTACTTC; clone size: .; V gene: TRBV5-5; D gene: .; J gene: TRBJ2-7
CDR3 protein: CASSVRQGLGETQYF; CDR3 DNA: TGTGCCAGCAGCGTCCGACAGGGGCTGGGCGAGACCCAGTACTTC; clone size: .; V gene: TRBV9; D gene: TRBD1; J gene: TRBJ2-5
CDR3 protein: CASSIVSQFEQPQHF; CDR3 DNA: TGTGCCAGTAGTATAGTATCACAGTTTGAACAGCCCCAGCATTTT; clone size: .; V gene: TRBV19; D gene: .; J gene: TRBJ1-5
CDR3 protein: CASSYSTMRQGSLRGQPQHF; CDR3 DNA: TGTGCCAGCAGTTACTCTACAATGAGGCAGGGGTCCCTTCGGGGCCAGCCCCAGCATTTT; clone size: .; V gene: TRBV6-5; D gene: .; J gene: TRBJ1-5
CDR3 protein: CASSEFQFPEQPQHF; CDR3 DNA: TGTGCCAGCAGTGAATTTCAGTTCCCCGAACAGCCCCAGCATTTT; clone size: few; V gene: TRBV6-1; D gene: .; J gene: TRBJ1-5
CDR3 protein: CASSLQAGYTTDTQYF; CDR3 DNA: TGCGCCAGCAGCCTCCAAGCGGGATACACCACAGATACGCAGTATTTT; clone size: few; V gene: TRBV4-1; D gene: TRBD2; J gene: TRBJ2-3
CDR3 protein: CASSERDPGGASYNEQFF; CDR3 DNA: TGTGCCAGCAGTGAAAGGGACCCGGGGGGGGCATCCTACAATGAGCAGTTCTTC; clone size: .; V gene: TRBV6-1; D gene: TRBD2; J gene: TRBJ2-1
CDR3 protein: CSVVIRGSNTDTQYF; CDR3 DNA: TGCAGCGTTGTCATCCGCGGGAGTAACACAGATACGCAGTATTTT; clone size: .; V gene: TRBV29-1; D gene: TRBD2; J gene: TRBJ2-3
CDR3 protein: CASSTGQGTNYGYTF; CDR3 DNA: TGTGCCAGCAGCACAGGACAGGGTACTAACTATGGCTACACCTTC; clone size: few; V gene: TRBV9; D gene: TRBD1; J gene: TRBJ1-2
CDR3 protein: CASAGGLQTQYF; CDR3 DNA: TGTGCCAGCGCCGGGGGGCTGCAGACCCAGTACTTC; clone size: many; V gene: TRBV12-3/TRBV12-4; D gene: .; J gene: TRBJ2-5